This T cell receptor beta chain was found in a study of T cell responses to AZD1222 COVID-19 vaccine. Study-level points and caveats: White British ancestry dominated among donors, who included more females, and clonal diversity was possibly underestimated.

CDR1 and CDR2 from the germline V gene are SGHDT and YYEEEE. The CDR3 is 16 residues long. The V and J ends lost 1 base and 2 bases respectively, with 14 bases between them. Regarding this clone: Its specificity is not known.

Method: immunoSEQ multiplex PCR; TCRdb's copy keeps in-frame clones and lacks some. The sample yields around 83,000 clones, around nine tenths seen once. The TCR was taken from an adult who received the AZD1222 COVID-19 vaccine. The genes are TRBV5-6 and TRBJ2-3; D is undetermined. Sample: peripheral blood, taken 28 days after the second AZD1222 dose. The DNA for the CDR3 is TGTGCCAGCAGCTTGCTGACCCGTGGGCCCACAGATACGCAGTATTTT. Its protein is CASSLLTRGPTDTQYF.